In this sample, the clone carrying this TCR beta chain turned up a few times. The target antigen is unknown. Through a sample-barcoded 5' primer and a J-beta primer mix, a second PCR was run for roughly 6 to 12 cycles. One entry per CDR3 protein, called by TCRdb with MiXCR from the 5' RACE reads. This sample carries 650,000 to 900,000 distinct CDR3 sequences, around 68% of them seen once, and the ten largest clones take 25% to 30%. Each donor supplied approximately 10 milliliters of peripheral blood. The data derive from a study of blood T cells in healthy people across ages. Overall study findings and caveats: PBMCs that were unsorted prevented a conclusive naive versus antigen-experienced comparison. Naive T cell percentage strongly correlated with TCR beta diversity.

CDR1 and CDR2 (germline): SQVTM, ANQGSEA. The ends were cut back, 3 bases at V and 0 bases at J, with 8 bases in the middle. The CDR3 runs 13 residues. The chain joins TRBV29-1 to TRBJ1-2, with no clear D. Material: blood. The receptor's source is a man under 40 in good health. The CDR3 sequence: CSVDKGTNYGYTF. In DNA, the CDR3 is TGCAGCGTTGACAAGGGTACTAACTATGGCTACACCTTC.